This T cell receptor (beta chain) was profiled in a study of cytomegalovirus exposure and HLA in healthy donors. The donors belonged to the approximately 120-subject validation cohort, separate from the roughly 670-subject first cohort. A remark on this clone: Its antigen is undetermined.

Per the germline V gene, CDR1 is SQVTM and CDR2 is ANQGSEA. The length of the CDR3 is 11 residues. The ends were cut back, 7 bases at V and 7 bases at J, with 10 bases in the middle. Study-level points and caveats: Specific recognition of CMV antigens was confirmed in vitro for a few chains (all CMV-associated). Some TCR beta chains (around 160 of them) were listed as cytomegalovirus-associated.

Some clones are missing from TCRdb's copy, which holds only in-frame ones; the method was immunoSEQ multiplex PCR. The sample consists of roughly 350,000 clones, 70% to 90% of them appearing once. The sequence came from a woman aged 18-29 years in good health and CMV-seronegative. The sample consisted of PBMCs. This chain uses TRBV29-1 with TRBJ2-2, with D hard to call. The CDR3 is CSGIGVGELFF. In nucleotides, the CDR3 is TGCAGCGGGATAGGAGTCGGGGAGCTGTTTTTT.